One and the same sample provided the 16 T cell receptor beta chains below, sequenced in a study of shared clonotypes between healthy human individuals. Profiling relied on immunoSEQ multiplex PCR, and the TCRdb table lists in-frame clones only, not all of them. The table has 450,000 to 650,000 clones, around 76% seen once. Source material: PBMCs. These TCRs come from a woman in her forties in good health. Some clones in this sample may be carry-over from other donors' samples.

This clone was detected a few times. A single base separates this from a much larger clone, so it may be a read error. Within the sample, other DNA sequences also encode this same CDR3. The chain employs TRBV5-1 and TRBJ2-5; D gene unclear. This CDR3 comprises 13 residues. With 0 bases removed from V and 3 bases from J, the gap between germline ends came to 6 bases. Germline V gives CDR1 SGHRS, CDR2 YFSETQ. Here the CDR3 reads CASSLGPEETQYF. The CDR3 DNA follows: TGCGCCAGCAGCTTGGGTCCCGAAGAGACCCAGTACTTC.

The chain carries TRBV7-3 and TRBJ2-1; D might be TRBD2 (6 bases). This CDR3 contains 14 residues. The germline V and J ends were trimmed by 2 bases and 2 bases, with 7 bases remaining between them. Germline assignment: CDR1 SGHTA and CDR2 FQGTGA. CDR3 DNA sequence: TGTGCCAGCAGCTTAGCGGGAACCTACAATGAGCAGTTCTTC. Protein product: CASSLAGTYNEQFF.

This CDR3 reads CASSLIGGAEAFF. As DNA, the CDR3 is TGTGCCAGCAGTTTAATCGGGGGCGCTGAAGCTTTCTTT. The chain has TRBV28 and TRBJ1-1, with D possibly TRBD1 on 6 matching bases. Germline CDR1 MDHEN, CDR2 SYDVKM. This CDR3 is built from 13 residues. V lost 2 bases to trimming and J lost 6 bases, with 10 bases between them.

The chain joins TRBV4-3 to TRBJ2-2; D not resolved. CDR3 length equals 13 residues. Germline CDR1 reads LGHNA; CDR2 reads YSLEER. Trimming took 4 bases from V and 7 from J, leaving 10 bases between them. The DNA of the CDR3 is TGCGCCAGCAGCCCGATAGTAGGCGGGGAGCTGTTTTTT. It encodes CASSPIVGGELFF.

In its sample, this clone was seen many times. The chain is built from TRBV4-2 and TRBJ2-7; the match to TRBD2 covers 8 bases. CDR1 is LGHNA, CDR2 YNFKEQ, per germline. The CDR3 sequence is 15 residues long. Unmatched junction bases numbered 9, after V lost 4 bases and J lost 4 bases. For the CDR3, the DNA is TGTGCCAGCAGCCCCCGGGAGGGGGGCCCGTACGAGCAGTACTTC. Protein: CASSPREGGPYEQYF.

In its sample, this clone was seen once. The chain links TRBV5-1 to TRBJ1-4, with D possibly TRBD1 on 6 matching bases. V gave up 1 base and J gave up 5 bases, with 12 bases separating them. The CDR3 is 15 residues long. Germline-derived CDR1 and CDR2 are SGHRS and YFSETQ. CDR3: CASSLSGQRNEKLFF. For the CDR3, the DNA is TGCGCCAGCAGCTTGAGTGGACAGAGGAATGAAAAACTGTTTTTT.

The V and J genes are TRBV6-4 and TRBJ2-7; no clear D gene. Trimming shortened V by 6 bases and J by 6 bases, and 12 bases separated the two germline ends. CDR3 length equals 12 residues. Germline CDR1 MRHNA, CDR2 SNTAGT. Here the CDR3 DNA reads TGTGCCAGCAGCTACGGCCCAGTCGAGCAGTACTTC. Encoded protein: CASSYGPVEQYF.

This clone was counted a few times. This chain connects TRBV15 to TRBJ1-2, with D possibly TRBD1 on 5 matching bases. The germline gives CDR1 LNHNV, CDR2 YYDKDF (reference sequence). The CDR3 sequence is 12 residues long. Trimming removed 5 bases from V and 5 bases from J, with 9 bases in between. The DNA for the CDR3 is TGTGCCACCAGCCTAGACAGATATGGCTACACCTTC. It is translated as CATSLDRYGYTF. The variable domain in full, completed from reference TRBV15 and TRBJ1-2, reads DAMVIQNPRYQVTQFGKPVTLSCSQTLNHNVMYWYQQKSSQAPKLLFHYYDKDFNNEADTPDNFQSRRPNTSFCFLDIRSPGLGDTAMYLCATSLDRYGYTFGSGTRLTVV.

The chain is built from TRBV15 and TRBJ2-7, with D tentatively TRBD2 (6 bases). This CDR3 is 16 amino acids long. Germline lookup yields CDR1 LNHNV and CDR2 YYDKDF (reference sequence). V was shortened by 0 bases and J by 6 bases, with 18 bases between the two germline ends. The CDR3 reads CATSRDYGTGGGEQYF. CDR3 DNA sequence: TGTGCCACCAGCAGAGATTACGGGACCGGGGGTGGCGAGCAGTACTTC.

This chain connects TRBV7-3 to TRBJ2-7; D gene ambiguous. Trimming left V 5 bases short and J 2 bases short, with 10 bases between. This CDR3 has 13 amino acids. CDR1 is SGHTA, CDR2 FQGTGA, per germline. The CDR3 protein is CASSPANAYEQYF. The CDR3 nucleotides read TGTGCCAGCAGCCCCGCAAATGCCTACGAGCAGTACTTC.

This clone was found once. A read error is possible here, since a much larger clone lies one base away. V and J are TRBV28 and TRBJ1-4; TRBD1 aligns across 7 bases. This CDR3 has 14 amino acids. V shed 6 bases, J shed 4 bases, and the junction held 5 bases outside the gene matches. The germline gives CDR1 MDHEN, CDR2 SYDVKM. The CDR3 region is CASRPGQINEKLFF. CDR3 bases: TGTGCCAGCAGACCGGGACAGATTAATGAAAAACTGTTTTTT.

This sequence joins TRBV6-1 and TRBJ2-2, with D perhaps matching TRBD1 (6 bases). The germline gives CDR1 MNHNS, CDR2 SASEGT. This CDR3 is built from 14 residues. V gave up 6 bases and J gave up 4 bases, with 12 bases separating them. The CDR3 coding sequence is TGTGCCAGCAGAGCGACAGGAGTCACCGGGGAGCTGTTTTTT. Protein sequence: CASRATGVTGELFF.

This clone is a singleton in its sample. The rearrangement links TRBV6-9 to TRBJ1-1; a weak D match, TRBD1 (5 bases). CDR1 and CDR2 (germline): MNHGY, SVAAGI. The CDR3 is made up of 11 amino acids. V lost 8 bases and J 3 bases, leaving 7 bases between the germline ends. The CDR3 bases are TGTGCCAGCCGGGGGGACACTGAAGCTTTCTTT. It yields the protein CASRGDTEAFF.

This sequence joins TRBV2 and TRBJ2-4; 13 bases are a match to TRBD2. Germline V gene sequence: CDR1 SNHLY, CDR2 FYNNEI. J gave up 6 bases and V 3 bases, and 5 bases lay outside the gene matches. This CDR3 comprises 16 residues. The CDR3 is CASSDVGTSGINIQYF. DNA of the CDR3: TGTGCCAGCAGTGACGTAGGGACTAGCGGGATAAACATTCAGTACTTC.

CDR3 in DNA: TGTGCCAGCACCCCCGGGACAGGGAGGCCCTTAGGGGGCTACACCTTC. Translating it yields CASTPGTGRPLGGYTF. The V call is TRBV7-2, the J call TRBJ1-2, with 9 bases fitting TRBD1. Looked up from germline, CDR1 is SGHTA and CDR2 is FQGNSA. V trimming: 7 bases; J trimming: 8 bases; junction bases outside the gene matches: 17. The CDR3 is 16 amino acids.

The chain joins TRBV5-8 to TRBJ2-7, with D perhaps TRBD2 (6 bases). The V end lost 0 bases, the J end lost 0 bases, and 13 bases lay between the germline ends. CDR1 is SGHTS and CDR2 is YDEGEE in the germline V gene. The CDR3 contains 16 residues. The CDR3 here is CASSLGAGPPSYEQYF. CDR3 DNA: TGTGCCAGCAGCTTGGGGGCGGGACCGCCCTCCTACGAGCAGTACTTC.